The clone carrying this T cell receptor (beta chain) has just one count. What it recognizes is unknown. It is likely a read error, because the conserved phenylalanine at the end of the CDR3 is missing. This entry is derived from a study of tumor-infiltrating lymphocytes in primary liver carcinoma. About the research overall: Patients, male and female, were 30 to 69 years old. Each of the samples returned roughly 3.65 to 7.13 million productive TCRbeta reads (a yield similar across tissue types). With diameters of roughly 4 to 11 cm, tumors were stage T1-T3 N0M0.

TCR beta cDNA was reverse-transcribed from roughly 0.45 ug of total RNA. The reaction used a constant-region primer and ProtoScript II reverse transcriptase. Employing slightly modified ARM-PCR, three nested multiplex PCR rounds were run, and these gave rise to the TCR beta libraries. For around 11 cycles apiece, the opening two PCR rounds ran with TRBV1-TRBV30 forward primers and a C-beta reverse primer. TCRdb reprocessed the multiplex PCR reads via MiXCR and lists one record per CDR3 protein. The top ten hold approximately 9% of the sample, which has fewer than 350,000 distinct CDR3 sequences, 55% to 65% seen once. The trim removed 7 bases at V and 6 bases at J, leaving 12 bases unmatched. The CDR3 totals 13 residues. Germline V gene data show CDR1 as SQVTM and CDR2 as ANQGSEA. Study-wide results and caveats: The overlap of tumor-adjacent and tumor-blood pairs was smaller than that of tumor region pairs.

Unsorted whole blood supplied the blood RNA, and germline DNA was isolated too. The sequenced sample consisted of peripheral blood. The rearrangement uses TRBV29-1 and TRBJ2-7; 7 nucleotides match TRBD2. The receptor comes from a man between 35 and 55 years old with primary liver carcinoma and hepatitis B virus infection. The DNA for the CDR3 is TGCAGCGCCCTGAGACTAGCAGGAGGCGAGCAGTACATC. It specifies CSALRLAGGEQYI.